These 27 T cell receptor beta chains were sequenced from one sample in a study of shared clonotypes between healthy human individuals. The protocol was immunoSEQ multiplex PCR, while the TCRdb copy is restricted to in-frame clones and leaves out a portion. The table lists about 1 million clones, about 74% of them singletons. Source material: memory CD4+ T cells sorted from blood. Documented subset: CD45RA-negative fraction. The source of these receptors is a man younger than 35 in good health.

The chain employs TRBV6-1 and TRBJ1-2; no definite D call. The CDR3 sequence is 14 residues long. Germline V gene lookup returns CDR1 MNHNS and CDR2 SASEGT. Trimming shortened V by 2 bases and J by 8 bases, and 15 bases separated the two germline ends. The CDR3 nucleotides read TGTGCCAGCAGTGAACCACCGGCGGGTAGCGGCTACACCTTC. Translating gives CASSEPPAGSGYTF.

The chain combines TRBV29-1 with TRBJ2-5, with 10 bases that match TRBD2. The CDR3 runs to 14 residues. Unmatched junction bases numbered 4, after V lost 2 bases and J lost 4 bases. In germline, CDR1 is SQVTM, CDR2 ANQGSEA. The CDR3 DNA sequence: TGCAGCGTTGAAAGAAGCGGGGGGGTAGAGACCCAGTACTTC. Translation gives CSVERSGGVETQYF.

CDR3 sequence reads: CASSQDRDRVTGNTEAFF. CDR3 nucleotide sequence: TGTGCCAGCAGCCAAGACCGGGACAGGGTGACGGGGAACACTGAAGCTTTCTTT. The chain employs TRBV7-6 and TRBJ1-1; 9 bases align to TRBD1. The V segment lost 5 bases and the J segment 1 base; nucleotides outside the gene matches: 14. This CDR3 region has 18 residues. Germline CDR1 reads SGHVS; CDR2 reads FNYEAQ.

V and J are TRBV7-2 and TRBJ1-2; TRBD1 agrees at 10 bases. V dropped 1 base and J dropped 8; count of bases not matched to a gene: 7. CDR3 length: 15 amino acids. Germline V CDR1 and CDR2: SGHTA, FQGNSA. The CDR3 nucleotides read TGTGCCAGCAGCTTAGGGGGACAGGGGAAGCAAGGCTACACCTTC. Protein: CASSLGGQGKQGYTF.

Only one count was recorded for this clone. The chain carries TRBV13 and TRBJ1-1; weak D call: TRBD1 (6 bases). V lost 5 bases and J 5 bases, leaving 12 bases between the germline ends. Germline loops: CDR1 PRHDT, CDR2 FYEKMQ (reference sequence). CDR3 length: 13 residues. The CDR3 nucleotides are TGTGCCAGCAGCCCCGCAAGGGGGACTGAAGCTTTCTTT. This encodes CASSPARGTEAFF.

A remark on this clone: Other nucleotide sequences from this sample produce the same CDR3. The CDR3: CASSLGTANEKLFF. The CDR3 DNA is TGTGCCAGCAGCTTAGGGACGGCGAATGAAAAACTGTTTTTT. The chain links TRBV7-9 to TRBJ1-4; D is undetermined. The V and J ends lost 1 base and 5 bases respectively, with 8 bases between them. Per the germline V gene, CDR1 is SEHNR and CDR2 is FQNEAQ (reference sequence). This CDR3 spans 14 amino acids. Looking up the rest from reference TRBV7-9 and TRBJ1-4 gives the full variable domain: DTGVSQNPRHKITKRGQNVTFRCDPISEHNRLYWYRQTLGQGPEFLTYFQNEAQLEKSRLLSDRFSAERPKGSFSTLEIQRTEQGDSAMYLCASSLGTANEKLFFGSGTQLSVL.

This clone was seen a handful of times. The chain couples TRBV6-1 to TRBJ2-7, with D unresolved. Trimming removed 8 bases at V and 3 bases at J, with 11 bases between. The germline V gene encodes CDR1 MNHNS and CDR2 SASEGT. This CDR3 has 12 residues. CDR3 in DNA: TGTGCCAGCGGGTGGGATCGCTACGAGCAGTACTTC. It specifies CASGWDRYEQYF.

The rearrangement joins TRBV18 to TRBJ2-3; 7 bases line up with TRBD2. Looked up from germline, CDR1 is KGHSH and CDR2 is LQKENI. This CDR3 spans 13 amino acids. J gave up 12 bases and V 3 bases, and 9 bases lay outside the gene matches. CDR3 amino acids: CASSPSQAGEQYF. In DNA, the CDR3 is TGTGCCAGCTCACCTTCCCAGGCGGGAGAACAGTATTTT.

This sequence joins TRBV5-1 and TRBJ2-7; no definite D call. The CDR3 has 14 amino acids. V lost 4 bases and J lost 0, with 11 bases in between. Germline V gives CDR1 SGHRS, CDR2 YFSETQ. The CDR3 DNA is TGCGCCAGCAGCAATGCGGCTAACTCCTACGAGCAGTACTTC. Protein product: CASSNAANSYEQYF. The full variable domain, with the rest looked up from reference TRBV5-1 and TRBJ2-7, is KAGVTQTPRYLIKTRGQQVTLSCSPISGHRSVSWYQQTPGQGLQFLFEYFSETQRNKGNFPGRFSGRQFSNSRSEMNVSTLELGDSALYLCASSNAANSYEQYFGPGTRLTVT.

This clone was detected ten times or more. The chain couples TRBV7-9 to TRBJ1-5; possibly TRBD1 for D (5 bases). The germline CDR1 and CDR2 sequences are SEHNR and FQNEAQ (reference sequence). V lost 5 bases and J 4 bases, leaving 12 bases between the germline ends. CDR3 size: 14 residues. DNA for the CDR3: TGTGCCAGCAGCCTAGAGGCAGGGAATCAGCCCCAGCATTTT. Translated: CASSLEAGNQPQHF.

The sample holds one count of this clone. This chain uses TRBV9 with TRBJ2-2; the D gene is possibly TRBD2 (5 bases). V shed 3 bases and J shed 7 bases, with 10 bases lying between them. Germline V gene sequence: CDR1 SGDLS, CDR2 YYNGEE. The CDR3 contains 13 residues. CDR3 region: CASSELVLGELFF. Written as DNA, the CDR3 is TGTGCCAGCAGCGAACTAGTACTCGGGGAGCTGTTTTTT.

The CDR3 nucleotides read TGTGCCAGCGGACCCAGGGGAGGTCACGAGCAGTACTTC. Its translation: CASGPRGGHEQYF. The J gene is TRBJ2-7, the V gene TRBV27, with D perhaps TRBD1 or TRBD2 (6 bases each). Trimming left V 8 bases short and J 5 bases short, with 16 bases between. Per germline, CDR1 MNHEY and CDR2 SMNVEV (reference sequence). The CDR3 covers 13 residues.

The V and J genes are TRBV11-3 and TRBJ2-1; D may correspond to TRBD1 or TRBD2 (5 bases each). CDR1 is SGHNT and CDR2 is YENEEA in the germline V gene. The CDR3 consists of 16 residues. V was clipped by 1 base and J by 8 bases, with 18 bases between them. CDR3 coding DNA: TGTGCCAGCAGCTTAGTGTCGGGGCCCCGAGTGCATGAGCAGTTCTTC. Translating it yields CASSLVSGPRVHEQFF. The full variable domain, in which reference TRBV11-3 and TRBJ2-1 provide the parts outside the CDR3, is EAGVVQSPRYKIIEKKQPVAFWCNPISGHNTLYWYLQNLGQGPELLIRYENEEAVDDSQLPKDRFSAERLKGVDSTLKIQPAELGDSAVYLCASSLVSGPRVHEQFFGPGTRLTVL.

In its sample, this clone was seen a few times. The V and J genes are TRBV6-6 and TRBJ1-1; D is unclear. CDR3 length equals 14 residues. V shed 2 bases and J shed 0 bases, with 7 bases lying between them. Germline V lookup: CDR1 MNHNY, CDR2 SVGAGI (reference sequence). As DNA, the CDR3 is TGTGCCAGCAGTTACGGGTATATGAACACTGAAGCTTTCTTT. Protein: CASSYGYMNTEAFF.

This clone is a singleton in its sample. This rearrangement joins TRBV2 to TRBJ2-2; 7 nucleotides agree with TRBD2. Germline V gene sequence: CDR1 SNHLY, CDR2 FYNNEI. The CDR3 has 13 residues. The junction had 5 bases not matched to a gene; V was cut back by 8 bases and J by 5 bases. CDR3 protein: CASQRGSTGELFF. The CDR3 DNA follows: TGTGCCAGCCAGCGGGGCAGTACCGGGGAGCTGTTTTTT.

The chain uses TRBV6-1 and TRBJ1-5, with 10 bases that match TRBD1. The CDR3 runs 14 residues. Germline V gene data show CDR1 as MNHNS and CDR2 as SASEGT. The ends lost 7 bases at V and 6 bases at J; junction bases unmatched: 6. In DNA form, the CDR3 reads TGTGCCAGCACCAAGGACAGGGGGGGTCAGCCCCAGCATTTT. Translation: CASTKDRGGQPQHF.

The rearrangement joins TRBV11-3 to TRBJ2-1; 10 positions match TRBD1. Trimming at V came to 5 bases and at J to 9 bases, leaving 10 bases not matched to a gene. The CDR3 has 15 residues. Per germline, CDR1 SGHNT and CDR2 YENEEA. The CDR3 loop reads CASSPEGQGRGEQFF. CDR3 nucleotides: TGTGCCAGCAGCCCAGAGGGACAGGGGCGCGGTGAGCAGTTCTTC.

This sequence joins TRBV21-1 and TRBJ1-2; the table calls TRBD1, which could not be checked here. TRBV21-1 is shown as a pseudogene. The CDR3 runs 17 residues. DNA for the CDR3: TGTGCCAGCAGCAAACCCCCCCCCAGGGGGGCTCCTTATGGCTACACCTTC. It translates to CASSKPPPRGAPYGYTF.

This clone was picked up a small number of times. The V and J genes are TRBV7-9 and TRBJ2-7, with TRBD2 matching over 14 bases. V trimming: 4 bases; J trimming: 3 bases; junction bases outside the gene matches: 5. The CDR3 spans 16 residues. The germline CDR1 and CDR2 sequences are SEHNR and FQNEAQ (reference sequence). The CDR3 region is CASSSRTSGRLYEQYF. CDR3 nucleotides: TGTGCCAGCAGCTCAAGGACTAGCGGGAGGCTCTACGAGCAGTACTTC.

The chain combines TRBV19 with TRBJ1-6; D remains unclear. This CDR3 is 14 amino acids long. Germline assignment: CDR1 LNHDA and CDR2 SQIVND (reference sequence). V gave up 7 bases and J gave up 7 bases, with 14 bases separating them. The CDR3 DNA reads TGTGCCAGTACCAGTTACGCTGACAATTCACCCCTCCACTTT. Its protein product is CASTSYADNSPLHF.

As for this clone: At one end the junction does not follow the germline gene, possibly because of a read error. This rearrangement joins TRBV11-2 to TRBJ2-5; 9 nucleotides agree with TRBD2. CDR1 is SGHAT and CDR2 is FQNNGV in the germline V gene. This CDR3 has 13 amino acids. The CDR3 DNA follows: TGTTCCAGCCAGCGGGGGGTCCGCGAGACCCAGTACTTC. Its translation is CSSQRGVRETQYF.

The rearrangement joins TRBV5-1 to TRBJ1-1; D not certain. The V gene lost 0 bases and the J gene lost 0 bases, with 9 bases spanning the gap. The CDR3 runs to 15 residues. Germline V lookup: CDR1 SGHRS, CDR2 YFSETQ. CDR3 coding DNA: TGCGCCAGCAGCTTGGCTGGTCGGTTGAACACTGAAGCTTTCTTT. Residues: CASSLAGRLNTEAFF.

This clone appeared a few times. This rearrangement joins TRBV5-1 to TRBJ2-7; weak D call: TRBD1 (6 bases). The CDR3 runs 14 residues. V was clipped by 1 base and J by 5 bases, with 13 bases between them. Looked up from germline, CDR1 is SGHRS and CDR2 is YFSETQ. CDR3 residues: CASSLPGHPDEQYF. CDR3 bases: TGCGCCAGCAGCTTGCCGGGACATCCCGACGAGCAGTACTTC.

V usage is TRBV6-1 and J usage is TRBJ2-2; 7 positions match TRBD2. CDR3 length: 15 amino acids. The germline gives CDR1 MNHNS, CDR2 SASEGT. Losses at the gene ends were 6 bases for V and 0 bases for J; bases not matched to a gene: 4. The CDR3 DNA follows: TGTGCCAGCAGGGACGGACTAGCGAACACCGGGGAGCTGTTTTTT. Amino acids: CASRDGLANTGELFF.

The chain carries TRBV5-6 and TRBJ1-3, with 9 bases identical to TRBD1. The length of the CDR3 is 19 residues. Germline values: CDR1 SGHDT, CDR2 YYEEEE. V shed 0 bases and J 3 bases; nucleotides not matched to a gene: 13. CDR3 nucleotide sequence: TGTGCCAGCAGCTTGGTACCTGGAGGAACAGGGGGCCGTGGAAACACCATATATTTT. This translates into CASSLVPGGTGGRGNTIYF.

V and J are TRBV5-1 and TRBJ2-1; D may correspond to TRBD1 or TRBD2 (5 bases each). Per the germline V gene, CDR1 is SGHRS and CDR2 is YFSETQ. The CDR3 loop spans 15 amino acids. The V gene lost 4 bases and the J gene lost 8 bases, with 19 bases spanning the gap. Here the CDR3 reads CASSPGTTTWDEQFF. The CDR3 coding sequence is TGCGCCAGCAGCCCTGGGACCACAACCTGGGATGAGCAGTTCTTC.

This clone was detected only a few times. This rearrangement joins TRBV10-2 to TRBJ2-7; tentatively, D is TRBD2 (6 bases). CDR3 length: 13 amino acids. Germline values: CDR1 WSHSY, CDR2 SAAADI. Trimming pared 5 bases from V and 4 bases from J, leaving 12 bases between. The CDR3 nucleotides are TGCGCCAGCAGTCGGGGACGGGAGTACGAGCAGTACTTC. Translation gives CASSRGREYEQYF.